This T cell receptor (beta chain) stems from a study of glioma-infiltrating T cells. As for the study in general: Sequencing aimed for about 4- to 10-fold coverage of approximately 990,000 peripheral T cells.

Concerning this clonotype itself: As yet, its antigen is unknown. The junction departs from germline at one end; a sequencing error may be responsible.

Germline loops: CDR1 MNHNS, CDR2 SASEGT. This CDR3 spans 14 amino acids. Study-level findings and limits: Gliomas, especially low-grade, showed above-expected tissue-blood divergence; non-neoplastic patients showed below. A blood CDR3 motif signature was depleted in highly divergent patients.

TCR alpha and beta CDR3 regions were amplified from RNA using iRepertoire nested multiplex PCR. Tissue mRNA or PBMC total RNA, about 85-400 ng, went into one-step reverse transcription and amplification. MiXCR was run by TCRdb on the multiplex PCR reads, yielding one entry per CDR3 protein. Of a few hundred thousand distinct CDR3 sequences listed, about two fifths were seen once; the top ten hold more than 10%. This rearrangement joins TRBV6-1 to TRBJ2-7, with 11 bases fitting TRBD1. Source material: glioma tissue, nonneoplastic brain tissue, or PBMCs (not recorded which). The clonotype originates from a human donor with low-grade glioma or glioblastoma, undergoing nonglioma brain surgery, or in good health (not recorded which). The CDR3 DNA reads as TGTGCCGGCAGTGGGGGGACAGGGGGCTACGAGCAGTACTTC. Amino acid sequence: CAGSGGTGGYEQYF.